These T cell receptor beta chains were read from a single sample in a study of shared clonotypes between healthy human individuals. The repertoire was sequenced with immunoSEQ multiplex PCR; TCRdb's copy has only in-frame clones and lacks some. The table records around 2,000,000 clones, about 95% of them present only once. Material for sequencing was naive CD8+ T cells sorted from blood. The receptors come from a man aged 18 to 29 in good health. Each CDR3 is given with its conserved first and last residue. The D gene is left open where the match is weak. Not all rows give a size; the values are once, few, many and, for expanded clones, a class.

CDR3 protein: CASSLDEREGSPLHF
CDR3 DNA: TGCGCCAGCAGCTTGGATGAGAGGGAAGGATCACCCCTCCACTTT
D gene: -
V gene: TRBV5-1
J gene: TRBJ1-6
clone size: -

CDR3 protein: CASSEGWGSYNEQFF
CDR3 DNA: TGTGCCAGCAGTGAGGGGTGGGGCTCCTACAATGAGCAGTTCTTC
D gene: -
V gene: TRBV6-1
J gene: TRBJ2-1
clone size: -

CDR3 protein: CASSGQRNIQYF
CDR3 DNA: TGTGCCAGCAGCGGACAGAGAAACATTCAGTACTTC
D gene: -
V gene: TRBV9
J gene: TRBJ2-4
clone size: -

CDR3 protein: CAWSMMSQETQYF
CDR3 DNA: TGTGCCTGGTCTATGATGAGTCAAGAGACCCAGTACTTC
D gene: -
V gene: TRBV30
J gene: TRBJ2-5
clone size: -

CDR3 protein: CASSLGGSSNQPQHF
CDR3 DNA: TGCGCCAGCAGCTTGGGGGGTTCGAGCAATCAGCCCCAGCATTTT
D gene: -
V gene: TRBV5-1
J gene: TRBJ1-5
clone size: -

CDR3 protein: CASSLRRNSYEQYF
CDR3 DNA: TGTGCCAGCAGCTTAAGGCGGAATTCCTACGAGCAGTACTTC
D gene: -
V gene: TRBV13
J gene: TRBJ2-7
clone size: -

CDR3 protein: CASSFPGGELNEQYF
CDR3 DNA: TGCGCCAGCAGCTTCCCAGGGGGCGAACTCAACGAGCAGTACTTC
D gene: TRBD1
V gene: TRBV5-1
J gene: TRBJ2-7
clone size: -

CDR3 protein: CAWSPRGGGHEQYF
CDR3 DNA: TGTGCCTGGAGTCCCCGCGGTGGCGGACACGAGCAGTACTTC
D gene: -
V gene: TRBV30
J gene: TRBJ2-7
clone size: -

CDR3 protein: CASSTGTGGIYEQYF
CDR3 DNA: TGTGCCAGCTCGACCGGGACAGGGGGGATCTACGAGCAGTACTTC
D gene: TRBD1
V gene: TRBV27
J gene: TRBJ2-7
clone size: -

CDR3 protein: CASLQGGTSTSGTQYF
CDR3 DNA: TGTGCCAGCCTCCAGGGGGGCACCTCCACCAGCGGTACGCAGTATTTT
D gene: -
V gene: TRBV18
J gene: TRBJ2-3
clone size: -

CDR3 protein: CASASLPADSYNEQFF
CDR3 DNA: TGTGCCAGCGCCTCCCTACCGGCTGATTCCTACAATGAGCAGTTCTTC
D gene: -
V gene: TRBV11-2
J gene: TRBJ2-1
clone size: -

CDR3 protein: CASSPPGPPYEQYF
CDR3 DNA: TGCGCCAGCAGCCCGCCAGGGCCACCCTACGAGCAGTACTTC
D gene: -
V gene: TRBV4-3
J gene: TRBJ2-7
clone size: -

CDR3 protein: CASSVGGEEDTQYF
CDR3 DNA: TGCGCCAGCAGTGTTGGGGGGGAGGAAGATACGCAGTATTTT
D gene: TRBD2
V gene: TRBV10-1
J gene: TRBJ2-3
clone size: -

CDR3 protein: CASSLPRTGGVETQYF
CDR3 DNA: TGTGCCAGCAGCTTACCCCGGACAGGCGGAGTGGAGACCCAGTACTTC
D gene: TRBD1
V gene: TRBV7-8
J gene: TRBJ2-5
clone size: -

CDR3 protein: CASSQNTGVTEAFF
CDR3 DNA: TGCGCCAGCAGCCAGAACACAGGGGTGACTGAAGCTTTCTTT
D gene: TRBD1
V gene: TRBV4-3
J gene: TRBJ1-1
clone size: -

CDR3 protein: CASSLRGLDLSEQFF
CDR3 DNA: TGTGCCAGCAGCTTAAGGGGACTCGACCTGAGTGAGCAGTTCTTC
D gene: -
V gene: TRBV7-9
J gene: TRBJ2-1
clone size: -

CDR3 protein: CASSEARDRSSYNSPLHF
CDR3 DNA: TGTGCCAGCAGTGAAGCGCGGGACCGAAGCTCCTATAATTCACCCCTCCACTTT
D gene: -
V gene: TRBV2
J gene: TRBJ1-6
clone size: -

CDR3 protein: CASSSDGNQPQHF
CDR3 DNA: TGTGCCAGCAGCTCGGACGGTAATCAGCCCCAGCATTTT
D gene: -
V gene: TRBV5-6
J gene: TRBJ1-5
clone size: once

CDR3 protein: CASSLSSGTSLYEQYF
CDR3 DNA: TGTGCCAGCAGTTTGAGTTCGGGGACTAGCCTCTACGAGCAGTACTTC
D gene: TRBD2
V gene: TRBV27
J gene: TRBJ2-7
clone size: -

CDR3 protein: CASSYMTDLPETQYF
CDR3 DNA: TGTGCCAGCAGTTACATGACAGACCTCCCGGAGACCCAGTACTTC
D gene: -
V gene: TRBV6-5
J gene: TRBJ2-5
clone size: once

CDR3 protein: CASRQGQGLGEQYF
CDR3 DNA: TGTGCCAGCAGGCAGGGACAGGGGCTGGGCGAGCAGTACTTC
D gene: TRBD1
V gene: TRBV2
J gene: TRBJ2-7
clone size: -

CDR3 protein: CASRQGNQPQHF
CDR3 DNA: TGTGCCAGCCGACAGGGAAATCAGCCCCAGCATTTT
D gene: TRBD1
V gene: TRBV7-9
J gene: TRBJ1-5
clone size: once

CDR3 protein: CASSQDLNGAPNEQFF
CDR3 DNA: TGTGCCAGCAGCCAAGATCTTAACGGGGCCCCCAATGAGCAGTTCTTC
D gene: -
V gene: TRBV4-2
J gene: TRBJ2-1
clone size: -

CDR3 protein: CASSRQAGGFTGELFF
CDR3 DNA: TGTGCCAGCAGCCGCCAAGCGGGGGGTTTCACCGGGGAGCTGTTTTTT
D gene: TRBD2
V gene: TRBV9
J gene: TRBJ2-2
clone size: -

CDR3 protein: CASSRRQESVNTQYF
CDR3 DNA: TGCGCCAGCAGCCGCCGCCAAGAATCAGTGAATACGCAGTATTTT
D gene: -
V gene: TRBV4-1
J gene: TRBJ2-3
clone size: -

CDR3 protein: CASSPTAGGYNEQFF
CDR3 DNA: TGTGCCAGCAGCCCGACAGCGGGGGGCTACAATGAGCAGTTCTTC
D gene: TRBD2
V gene: TRBV7-6
J gene: TRBJ2-1
clone size: -

CDR3 protein: CASSYFGGGSYEQYF
CDR3 DNA: TGTGCCAGCAGTTACTTTGGGGGAGGCTCCTACGAGCAGTACTTC
D gene: -
V gene: TRBV6-5
J gene: TRBJ2-7
clone size: -

CDR3 protein: CASSLVAGGHTDTQYF
CDR3 DNA: TGTGCCAGCAGCTTAGTAGCGGGGGGACACACAGATACGCAGTATTTT
D gene: TRBD2
V gene: TRBV7-6
J gene: TRBJ2-3
clone size: -

CDR3 protein: CASSDFEGQLSSYNEQFF
CDR3 DNA: TGTGCCAGCAGTGATTTTGAAGGACAGCTCAGCTCCTACAATGAGCAGTTCTTC
D gene: -
V gene: TRBV2
J gene: TRBJ2-1
clone size: -

CDR3 protein: CASSEGGAARYEQYF
CDR3 DNA: TGTGCCAGCAGTGAAGGGGGGGCAGCCCGTTACGAGCAGTACTTC
D gene: -
V gene: TRBV2
J gene: TRBJ2-7
clone size: -

CDR3 protein: CASRLSRGNTGELFF
CDR3 DNA: TGTGCCAGCAGATTATCAAGAGGAAACACCGGGGAGCTGTTTTTT
D gene: -
V gene: TRBV7-2
J gene: TRBJ2-2
clone size: -

CDR3 protein: CAWSVLRNTEAFF
CDR3 DNA: TGTGCCTGGAGTGTACTAAGGAACACTGAAGCTTTCTTT
D gene: -
V gene: TRBV30
J gene: TRBJ1-1
clone size: -

CDR3 protein: CASSSAGVAHF
CDR3 DNA: TGTGCCAGCAGTTCGGCAGGGGTTGCCCACTTT
D gene: -
V gene: TRBV28
J gene: TRBJ1-6
clone size: -

CDR3 protein: CASSVGDSVNYGYTF
CDR3 DNA: TGTGCCAGCAGCGTAGGGGACAGCGTAAACTATGGCTACACCTTC
D gene: TRBD1
V gene: TRBV9
J gene: TRBJ1-2
clone size: -

CDR3 protein: CASSLGGGTGELFF
CDR3 DNA: TGTGCCAGCAGCTTAGGAGGAGGGACCGGGGAGCTGTTTTTT
D gene: -
V gene: TRBV7-9
J gene: TRBJ2-2
clone size: -

CDR3 protein: CASSLGGLAGLTDTQYF
CDR3 DNA: TGTGCCAGCAGCTTAGGAGGACTAGCGGGGCTCACAGATACGCAGTATTTT
D gene: TRBD2
V gene: TRBV7-9
J gene: TRBJ2-3
clone size: once

CDR3 protein: CASSFEQGYEQFF
CDR3 DNA: TGTGCCAGCAGCTTTGAACAGGGGTATGAGCAGTTCTTC
D gene: TRBD1
V gene: TRBV5-4
J gene: TRBJ2-1
clone size: -

CDR3 protein: CASSTTAVGYEQYF
CDR3 DNA: TGCGCCAGCAGCACTACGGCGGTGGGGTACGAGCAGTACTTC
D gene: -
V gene: TRBV4-1
J gene: TRBJ2-7
clone size: -

CDR3 protein: CASSLVVYEQYF
CDR3 DNA: TGTGCCAGCAGTTTAGTGGTTTACGAGCAGTACTTC
D gene: -
V gene: TRBV28
J gene: TRBJ2-7
clone size: -

CDR3 protein: CASSQGGYEQYF
CDR3 DNA: TGTGCCAGCAGCCAAGGAGGCTACGAGCAGTACTTC
D gene: -
V gene: TRBV4-2
J gene: TRBJ2-7
clone size: -

CDR3 protein: CASSQEPGVITEAFF
CDR3 DNA: TGCGCCAGCAGCCAAGAACCAGGGGTTATCACTGAAGCTTTCTTT
D gene: -
V gene: TRBV4-1
J gene: TRBJ1-1
clone size: -

CDR3 protein: CASSLATSGVTPSDTQYF
CDR3 DNA: TGTGCCAGCAGCTTAGCCACTAGCGGGGTTACGCCATCAGATACGCAGTATTTT
D gene: TRBD2
V gene: TRBV11-2
J gene: TRBJ2-3
clone size: -

CDR3 protein: CASSLGLAGVLWNEQFF
CDR3 DNA: TGTGCCAGCAGCCTGGGACTAGCGGGGGTCTTGTGGAATGAGCAGTTCTTC
D gene: TRBD2
V gene: TRBV9
J gene: TRBJ2-1
clone size: -

CDR3 protein: CASSEYRDNTGELFF
CDR3 DNA: TGTGCCAGCAGTGAATATCGCGACAACACCGGGGAGCTGTTTTTT
D gene: -
V gene: TRBV25-1
J gene: TRBJ2-2
clone size: -